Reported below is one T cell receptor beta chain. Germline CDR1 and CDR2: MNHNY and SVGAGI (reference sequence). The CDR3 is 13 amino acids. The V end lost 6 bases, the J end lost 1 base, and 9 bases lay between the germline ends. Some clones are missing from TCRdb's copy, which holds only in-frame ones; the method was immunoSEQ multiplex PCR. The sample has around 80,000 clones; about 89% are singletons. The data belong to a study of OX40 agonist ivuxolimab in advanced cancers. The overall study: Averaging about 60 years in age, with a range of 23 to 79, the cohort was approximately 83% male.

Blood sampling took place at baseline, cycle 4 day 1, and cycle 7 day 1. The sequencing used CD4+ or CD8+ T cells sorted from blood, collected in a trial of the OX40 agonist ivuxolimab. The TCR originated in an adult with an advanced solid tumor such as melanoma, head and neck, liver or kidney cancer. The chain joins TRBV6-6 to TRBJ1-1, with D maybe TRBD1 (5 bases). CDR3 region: CASRRDGNTEAFF. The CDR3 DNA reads TGTGCCAGCAGAAGGGACGGGAACACTGAAGCTTTCTTT.